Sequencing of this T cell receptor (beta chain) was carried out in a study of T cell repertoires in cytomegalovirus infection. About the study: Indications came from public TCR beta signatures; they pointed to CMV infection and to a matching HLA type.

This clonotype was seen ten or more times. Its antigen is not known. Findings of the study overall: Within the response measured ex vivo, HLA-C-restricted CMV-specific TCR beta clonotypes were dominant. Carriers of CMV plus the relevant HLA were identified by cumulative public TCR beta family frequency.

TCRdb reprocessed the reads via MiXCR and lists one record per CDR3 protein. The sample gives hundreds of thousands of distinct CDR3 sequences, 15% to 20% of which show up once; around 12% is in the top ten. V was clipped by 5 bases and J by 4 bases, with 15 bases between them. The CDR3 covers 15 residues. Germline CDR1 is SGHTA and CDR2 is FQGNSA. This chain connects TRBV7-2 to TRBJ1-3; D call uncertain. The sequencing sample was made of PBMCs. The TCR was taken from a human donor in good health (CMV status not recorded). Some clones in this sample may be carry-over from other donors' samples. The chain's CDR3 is CASSVMQAPGNTIYF. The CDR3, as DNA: TGTGCCAGCAGCGTAATGCAGGCTCCGGGAAACACCATATATTTT.